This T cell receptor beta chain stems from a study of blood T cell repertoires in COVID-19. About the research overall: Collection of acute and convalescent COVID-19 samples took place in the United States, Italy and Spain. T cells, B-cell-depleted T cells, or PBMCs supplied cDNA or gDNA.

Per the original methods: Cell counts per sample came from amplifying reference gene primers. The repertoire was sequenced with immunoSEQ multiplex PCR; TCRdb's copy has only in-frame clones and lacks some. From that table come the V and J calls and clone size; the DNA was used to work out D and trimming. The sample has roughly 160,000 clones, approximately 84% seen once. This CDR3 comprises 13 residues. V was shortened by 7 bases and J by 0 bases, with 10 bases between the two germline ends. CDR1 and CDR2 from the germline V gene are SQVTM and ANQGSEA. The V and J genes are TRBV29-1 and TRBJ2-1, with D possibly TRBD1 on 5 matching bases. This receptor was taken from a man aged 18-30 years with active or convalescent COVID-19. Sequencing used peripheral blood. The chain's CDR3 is CSARVSSYNEQFF. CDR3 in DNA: TGCAGCGCCAGGGTTAGCTCCTACAATGAGCAGTTCTTC.